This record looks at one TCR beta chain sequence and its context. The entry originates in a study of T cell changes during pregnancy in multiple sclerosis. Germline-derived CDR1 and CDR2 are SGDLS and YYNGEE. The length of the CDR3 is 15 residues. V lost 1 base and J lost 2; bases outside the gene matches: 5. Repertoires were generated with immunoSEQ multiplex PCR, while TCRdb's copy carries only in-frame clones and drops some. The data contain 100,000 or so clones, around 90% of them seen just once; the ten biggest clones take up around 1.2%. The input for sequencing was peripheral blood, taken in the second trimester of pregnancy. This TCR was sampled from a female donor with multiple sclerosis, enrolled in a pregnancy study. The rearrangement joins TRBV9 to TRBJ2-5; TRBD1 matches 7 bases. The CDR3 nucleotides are TGTGCCAGCAGCGTATCAGTCAGGGGGCAAGAGACCCAGTACTTC. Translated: CASSVSVRGQETQYF.